These 30 T cell receptor beta chains share one sample of origin, sequenced in a study of cytomegalovirus exposure and HLA in healthy donors. A multiplex PCR was run with 60 Vbeta primers and 13 Jbeta primers. The data were produced by immunoSEQ multiplex PCR, yet TCRdb's version contains in-frame clones alone and is incomplete. The sample holds approximately 110,000 clones; 82% are singletons and the top ten take around 2.3%. Sequencing was performed on PBMCs. All receptors derive from a woman under 30 in good health and CMV-seronegative.

The chain combines TRBV28 with TRBJ1-2; no firm D call. Germline V gene data show CDR1 as MDHEN and CDR2 as SYDVKM. V gave up 2 bases and J gave up 8 bases, with 12 bases separating them. This CDR3 has 13 residues. The CDR3 reads CASSLKESRGYTF. The CDR3 DNA follows: TGTGCCAGCAGTTTAAAGGAATCTAGAGGCTACACCTTC.

The chain recombines TRBV27 with TRBJ2-7; 9 nucleotides line up with TRBD2. The CDR3 consists of 15 residues. Germline CDR1 reads MNHEY; CDR2 reads SMNVEV (reference sequence). The V segment lost 1 base and the J segment 4 bases; nucleotides outside the gene matches: 5. Written as DNA, the CDR3 is TGTGCCAGCAGTTTATGGGGGACTAGCAGGTACGAGCAGTACTTC. It is translated as CASSLWGTSRYEQYF.

This clone has just one count. J is TRBJ1-5 and V is TRBV19; a weak D match, TRBD1 (6 bases). This CDR3 is 16 amino acids long. Trimming took off 1 base at V and 6 bases at J, with 16 bases between the two ends. Per germline, CDR1 LNHDA and CDR2 SQIVND (reference sequence). DNA of the CDR3: TGTGCCAGTAGTATAGCAGGGGTAGTTAGAGGTCAGCCCCAGCATTTT. Amino acids: CASSIAGVVRGQPQHF.

This chain joins TRBV4-1 and TRBJ1-2; 12 bases align to TRBD1. The CDR3 is 14 amino acids. CDR1 MGHRA and CDR2 YSYEKL come from the germline V gene. Trimming cost V 4 bases and J 10 bases; bases outside gene matches: 7. CDR3 DNA sequence: TGCGCCAGCAGCCGAGAGGGACAGGGGGCGGTCTACACCTTC. This encodes CASSREGQGAVYTF.

This chain connects TRBV7-2 to TRBJ1-1, with D hard to call. This CDR3 is built from 14 residues. Per the germline V gene, CDR1 is SGHTA and CDR2 is FQGNSA. V dropped 0 bases and J dropped 3 bases, with 8 bases sitting between them. Written as DNA, the CDR3 is TGTGCCAGCAGCTTAGCGTTAGTGGACACTGAAGCTTTCTTT. This gives the protein CASSLALVDTEAFF.

J is TRBJ2-5 and V is TRBV4-1; TRBD2 might be the D (5 bases). V lost 0 bases and J 5 bases, leaving 10 bases between the germline ends. CDR1 and CDR2 from the germline V gene are MGHRA and YSYEKL. The CDR3 is made up of 14 amino acids. The CDR3 region is CASSQDRDGETQYF. For the CDR3, the DNA is TGCGCCAGCAGCCAAGATCGGGATGGGGAGACCCAGTACTTC.

This clone was seen a handful of times. This chain joins TRBV5-1 and TRBJ2-6; 7 nucleotides agree with TRBD1. The CDR3 sequence is 18 residues long. The ends lost 4 bases at V and 0 bases at J; junction bases unmatched: 10. Per germline, CDR1 SGHRS and CDR2 YFSETQ. The CDR3 loop reads CASSPAYDRASGANVLTF. The CDR3 region has the DNA TGCGCCAGCAGCCCAGCTTACGACAGGGCCTCTGGGGCCAACGTCCTGACTTTC.

The chain links TRBV27 to TRBJ1-2; possible D gene TRBD1, 6 bases. Trimming left V 5 bases short and J 7 bases short, with 11 bases between. Germline CDR1 MNHEY, CDR2 SMNVEV (reference sequence). The CDR3 extends over 12 amino acids. The DNA of the CDR3 is TGTGCCAGCAGTCCGACAGGACTTGGCTACACCTTC. Protein sequence: CASSPTGLGYTF.

V usage is TRBV19 and J usage is TRBJ1-1, with 7 bases aligning to TRBD1. The CDR3 spans 12 residues. Germline values: CDR1 LNHDA, CDR2 SQIVND (reference sequence). Trimming took 3 bases from V and 10 from J; bases not matched to a gene: 5. The CDR3 loop reads CASSILGTAAFF. CDR3 coding DNA: TGTGCCAGTAGTATCTTAGGGACAGCAGCTTTCTTT. Together with reference TRBV19 and TRBJ1-1, the CDR3 gives the full variable domain: DGGITQSPKYLFRKEGQNVTLSCEQNLNHDAMYWYRQDPGQGLRLIYYSQIVNDFQKGDIAEGYSVSREKKESFPLTVTSAQKNPTAFYLCASSILGTAAFFGQGTRLTVV.

The chain has TRBV19 and TRBJ2-2, with TRBD2 identical over 12 bases. The germline V gene encodes CDR1 LNHDA and CDR2 SQIVND (reference sequence). This CDR3 has 15 amino acids. Trimming cost V 8 bases and J 4 bases; bases outside gene matches: 5. CDR3 DNA: TGTGCCAGTGCTGGACTAGCGGGATCCACCGGGGAGCTGTTTTTT. Its translation: CASAGLAGSTGELFF.

This clone was detected once. The genes are TRBV18 and TRBJ1-3; no clear D. V lost 6 bases to trimming and J lost 5 bases, with 17 bases between them. This CDR3 spans 15 amino acids. The germline gives CDR1 KGHSH, CDR2 LQKENI. The CDR3: CASSPQEGNRNTIYF. The CDR3 DNA follows: TGTGCCAGCTCCCCCCAGGAGGGAAACCGAAACACCATATATTTT.

V gene TRBV11-3 combines with J gene TRBJ2-1; no reliable D call. The CDR3 loop spans 15 amino acids. Trimming took 4 bases from V and 5 from J, leaving 15 bases between them. Per germline, CDR1 SGHNT and CDR2 YENEEA. The CDR3 nucleotides are TGTGCCAGCAGCTCCTGGTGGGCGATAAACAATGAGCAGTTCTTC. This encodes CASSSWWAINNEQFF.

This chain links TRBV19 with TRBJ2-1, with 8 bases fitting TRBD1. Germline trimming cut 9 bases from V and 6 bases from J; bases unmatched to any gene: 7. The CDR3 consists of 13 residues. From germline, CDR1 is LNHDA and CDR2 SQIVND (reference sequence). The CDR3 protein is CASKHRGANEQFF. For the CDR3, the DNA is TGTGCCAGCAAGCACAGGGGGGCCAATGAGCAGTTCTTC.

This chain uses TRBV7-2 with TRBJ1-1; D is unclear. The length of the CDR3 is 11 residues. Germline CDR1 is SGHTA and CDR2 is FQGNSA. V lost 4 bases and J lost 10, with 10 bases in between. The CDR3 spells CASSSSPRAFF. The CDR3 DNA reads TGTGCCAGCAGCTCTTCCCCCAGAGCTTTCTTT.

This chain uses TRBV5-6 with TRBJ1-4; D gene unclear. Between the trimmed V and J ends, which lost 6 bases and 3 bases, there was a span of 12 bases. Germline CDR1 is SGHDT and CDR2 is YYEEEE. The CDR3 runs 14 residues. CDR3 amino acids: CASISRFSNEKLFF. Written as DNA, the CDR3 is TGTGCCAGCATCAGCAGGTTCTCTAATGAAAAACTGTTTTTT. The whole variable domain, filled in from reference TRBV5-6 and TRBJ1-4, reads DAGVTQSPTHLIKTRGQQVTLRCSPKSGHDTVSWYQQALGQGPQFIFQYYEEEERQRGNFPDRFSGHQFPNYSSELNVNALLLGDSALYLCASISRFSNEKLFFGSGTQLSVL.

This clone was counted once. The sample contains more than one DNA sequence encoding this CDR3. The rearrangement links TRBV13 to TRBJ2-7; D ambiguous. The CDR3 is 11 amino acids. The V end was cut by 5 bases, the J end by 3 bases, with 5 bases between. Looked up from germline, CDR1 is PRHDT and CDR2 is FYEKMQ (reference sequence). The CDR3 bases are TGTGCCAGCAGCCAATACTACGAGCAGTACGTC. Translated: CASSQYYEQYV.

This rearrangement joins TRBV7-2 to TRBJ2-1; 15 bases agree with TRBD2. V gave up 5 bases and J gave up 6 bases; unmatched junction bases: 5. The CDR3 spans 16 residues. Germline CDR1 reads SGHTA; CDR2 reads FQGNSA. The CDR3 DNA is TGTGCCAGCAGCCCGGGACTAGCGGGGGGAGCCAATGAGCAGTTCTTC. Translating it yields CASSPGLAGGANEQFF.

The genes are TRBV28 and TRBJ2-5, with 7 bases that match TRBD2. Trimming took 5 bases from V and 5 from J; bases not matched to a gene: 11. CDR3 length: 15 residues. Germline V gene sequence: CDR1 MDHEN, CDR2 SYDVKM. CDR3 residues: CASSTRDYPTETQYF. The CDR3 bases are TGTGCCAGCAGTACCCGGGACTACCCAACGGAGACCCAGTACTTC.

CDR3 sequence reads: CASSFPQGWYGYTF. The CDR3 nucleotides read TGTGCCAGCAGCTTCCCACAGGGGTGGTATGGCTACACCTTC. The chain is built from TRBV7-2 and TRBJ1-2; 7 positions match TRBD1. Trimming removed 3 bases from V and 5 bases from J; junction bases left unmatched: 6. The CDR3 extends over 14 amino acids. Germline V CDR1 and CDR2: SGHTA, FQGNSA.

This chain joins TRBV5-1 and TRBJ2-5; 7 bases line up with TRBD1. CDR1 is SGHRS, CDR2 YFSETQ, per germline. J was trimmed by 4 bases and V by 2 bases; bases with no gene match: 8. This CDR3 has 15 amino acids. DNA for the CDR3: TGCGCCAGCAGCTTAGAAGGGGGCCGGGGAGAGACCCAGTACTTC. This sequence encodes CASSLEGGRGETQYF.

This clone has just a few counts. V gene TRBV2 combines with J gene TRBJ1-4; D possibly corresponds to TRBD1 (5 bases). V dropped 0 bases and J dropped 6 bases, with 8 bases sitting between them. CDR1 is SNHLY and CDR2 is FYNNEI in the germline V gene. CDR3 length: 14 amino acids. The CDR3 reads CASSEARDHEKLFF. The CDR3 region has the DNA TGTGCCAGCAGTGAAGCGCGGGACCATGAAAAACTGTTTTTT.

The chain recombines TRBV18 with TRBJ1-1; TRBD1 matches 8 bases. The trim removed 3 bases at V and 4 bases at J, leaving 4 bases unmatched. The CDR3 has 14 residues. Germline lookup yields CDR1 KGHSH and CDR2 LQKENI. The CDR3 DNA sequence: TGTGCCAGCTCACCTAGGACAGGGACCACTGAAGCTTTCTTT. Protein sequence: CASSPRTGTTEAFF.

The J gene is TRBJ1-6, the V gene TRBV5-1; 7 bases are shared with TRBD1. Looked up from germline, CDR1 is SGHRS and CDR2 is YFSETQ. V dropped 0 bases and J dropped 5; count of bases not matched to a gene: 5. The CDR3 has 16 residues. This CDR3 is CASSLGRQGHNSPLHF. The CDR3 region has the DNA TGCGCCAGCAGCTTGGGACGACAGGGCCATAATTCACCCCTCCACTTT.

The J gene is TRBJ2-1, the V gene TRBV11-2, with 8 positions matching TRBD2. CDR3 length: 15 amino acids. Trimming removed 0 bases from V and 8 bases from J; junction bases left unmatched: 6. Germline CDR1 and CDR2: SGHAT and FQNNGV. The CDR3 DNA is TGTGCCAGCAGCTTAGAAGGGGCGGGAGGCTATGAGCAGTTCTTC. This codes for CASSLEGAGGYEQFF.

This clone has just a few counts. The chain employs TRBV6-1 and TRBJ1-5; 8 bases line up with TRBD1. Germline CDR1 MNHNS, CDR2 SASEGT. The length of the CDR3 is 14 residues. The V segment lost 3 bases and the J segment 8 bases; nucleotides outside the gene matches: 6. CDR3 in DNA: TGTGCCAGCAGTGAGACAGGGGTATGGGAGCCCCAGCATTTT. This gives the protein CASSETGVWEPQHF.

This clone was detected only a few times. The chain employs TRBV2 and TRBJ2-3, with D possibly TRBD2 on 6 matching bases. The CDR3 has 16 amino acids. CDR1 is SNHLY, CDR2 FYNNEI, per germline. Trimming stripped 4 bases from V and 4 bases from J, with 18 bases between. For the CDR3, the DNA is TGTGCCAGCAGTGTCTTCGGGGGTTTGAACGCAGATACGCAGTATTTT. Protein: CASSVFGGLNADTQYF.

The J gene is TRBJ2-5, the V gene TRBV5-1; 8 bases fit TRBD1. V was pared by 4 bases and J by 5 bases, with 7 bases of the junction left unmatched. This CDR3 is 14 amino acids long. In germline, CDR1 is SGHRS, CDR2 YFSETQ. CDR3 residues: CASSPRQGRETQYF. In DNA, the CDR3 is TGCGCCAGCAGCCCGAGACAGGGGAGGGAGACCCAGTACTTC. The entire variable domain, with the rest obtained from reference TRBV5-1 and TRBJ2-5, is as follows: KAGVTQTPRYLIKTRGQQVTLSCSPISGHRSVSWYQQTPGQGLQFLFEYFSETQRNKGNFPGRFSGRQFSNSRSEMNVSTLELGDSALYLCASSPRQGRETQYFGPGTRLLVL.

This chain connects TRBV2 to TRBJ1-2; D gene uncertain. In germline, CDR1 is SNHLY, CDR2 FYNNEI. V lost 7 bases and J 4 bases, leaving 16 bases between the germline ends. There are 14 residues in the CDR3. The CDR3 DNA reads as TGTGCCAGCACCCCCGGGAGAACCAGCTATGGCTACACCTTC. This translates into CASTPGRTSYGYTF.

The chain uses TRBV29-1 and TRBJ2-3, with 10 bases matching TRBD2. The CDR3 has 16 residues. Unmatched junction bases numbered 7, after V lost 4 bases and J lost 0 bases. Germline V gene lookup returns CDR1 SQVTM and CDR2 ANQGSEA. The CDR3 spells CSVAGSGRSSTDTQYF. The CDR3 DNA reads TGCAGCGTTGCGGGTAGCGGGAGGTCTAGCACAGATACGCAGTATTTT.

V usage is TRBV28 and J usage is TRBJ2-4, with TRBD2 as a possible D gene (5 bases). This CDR3 region has 14 residues. Deletions cut 5 bases from V and 2 bases from J, with 10 bases between. Looked up from germline, CDR1 is MDHEN and CDR2 is SYDVKM. CDR3 coding DNA: TGTGCCAGCAGTCGAGGGTTAACCAAAAACATTCAGTACTTC. Encoded protein: CASSRGLTKNIQYF. Filled out from reference TRBV28 and TRBJ2-4, the complete variable domain reads DVKVTQSSRYLVKRTGEKVFLECVQDMDHENMFWYRQDPGLGLRLIYFSYDVKMKEKGDIPEGYSVSREKKERFSLILESASTNQTSMYLCASSRGLTKNIQYFGAGTRLSVL.